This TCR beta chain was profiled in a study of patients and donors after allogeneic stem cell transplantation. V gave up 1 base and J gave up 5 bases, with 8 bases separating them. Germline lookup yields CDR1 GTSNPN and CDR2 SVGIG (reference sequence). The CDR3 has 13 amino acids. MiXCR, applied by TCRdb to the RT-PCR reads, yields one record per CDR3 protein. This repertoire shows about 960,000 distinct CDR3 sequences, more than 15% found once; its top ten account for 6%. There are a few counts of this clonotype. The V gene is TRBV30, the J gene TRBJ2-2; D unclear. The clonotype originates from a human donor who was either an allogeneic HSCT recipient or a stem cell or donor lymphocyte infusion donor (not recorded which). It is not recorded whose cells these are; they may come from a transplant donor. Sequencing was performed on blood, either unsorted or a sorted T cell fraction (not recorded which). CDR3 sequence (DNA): TGTGCCTGGAGTGAACGGATTACCGGGGAGCTGTTTTTT. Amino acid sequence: CAWSERITGELFF. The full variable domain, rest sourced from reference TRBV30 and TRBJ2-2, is SQTIHQWPATLVQPVGSPLSLECTVEGTSNPNLYWYRQAAGRGLQLLFYSVGIGQISSEVPQNLSASRPQDRQFILSSKKLLLSDSGFYLCAWSERITGELFFGEGSRLTVL.